Below, one T cell receptor beta chain is given with its context. Germline and junction disagree at one end, which may indicate a read error. Libraries were prepared by immunoSEQ multiplex PCR; TCRdb keeps only in-frame clonotypes and omits some of them. The sample includes 100,000 or so clones, 65% to 90% seen only once; the top ten take 3.8%. The data derive from a study of blood T cell repertoires in COVID-19. This CDR3 has 15 residues. Germline-derived CDR1 and CDR2 are SSHAT and FNYEAQ (reference sequence). The origin of this receptor is a man aged 60 to 75 with acute or convalescent COVID-19. The rearrangement uses TRBV7-7 and TRBJ2-1; 10 bases agree with TRBD1. The sequenced sample consisted of peripheral blood. CDR3 coding DNA: TGTGCTAGCAGCCGAGGACAGGGGGTAGGGAATGAGCAGTTCTTC. Residues: CASSRGQGVGNEQFF. Supplemented by reference TRBV7-7 and TRBJ2-1, the full variable domain reads GAGVSQSPRYKVTKRGQDVTLRCDPISSHATLYWYQQALGQGPEFLTYFNYEAQPDKSGLPSDRFSAERPEGSISTLTIQRTEQRDSAMYRCASSRGQGVGNEQFFGPGTRLTVL.